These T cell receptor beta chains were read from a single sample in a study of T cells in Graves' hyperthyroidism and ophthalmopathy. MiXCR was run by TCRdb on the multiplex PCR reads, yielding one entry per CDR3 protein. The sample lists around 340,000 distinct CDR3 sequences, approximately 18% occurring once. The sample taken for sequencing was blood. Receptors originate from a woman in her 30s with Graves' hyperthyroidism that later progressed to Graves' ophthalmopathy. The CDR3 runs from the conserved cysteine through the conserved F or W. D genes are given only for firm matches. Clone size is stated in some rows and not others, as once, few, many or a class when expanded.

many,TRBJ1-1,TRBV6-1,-,CASQWGNTEAFF,TGTGCCAGTCAGTGGGGGAACACTGAAGCTTTCTTT
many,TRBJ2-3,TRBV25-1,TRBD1,CASSAWDRERVYPFTDTQYF,TGTGCCAGCAGTGCCTGGGACAGGGAACGGGTATACCCATTCACAGATACGCAGTATTTT
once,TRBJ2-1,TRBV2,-,CASTAPLQGGASYNEQFF,TGTGCCAGCACCGCCCCCTTACAGGGAGGGGCCTCCTACAATGAGCAGTTCTTC
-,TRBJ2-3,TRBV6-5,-,CASSYEGGDTDTQYF,TGTGCCAGCAGTTATGAGGGGGGAGACACAGATACGCAGTATTTT
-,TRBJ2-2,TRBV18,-,CASADLGAPGELFF,TGTGCCAGCGCCGACCTGGGGGCACCCGGGGAGCTGTTTTTT
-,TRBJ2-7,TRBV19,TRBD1,CASSILYRDRGPNEQYF,TGTGCCAGTAGTATACTATACCGGGACAGGGGGCCGAACGAGCAGTACTTC
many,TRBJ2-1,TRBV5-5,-,CASSLVGVGSYNEQFF,TGTGCCAGCAGCTTGGTAGGGGTAGGATCCTACAATGAGCAGTTCTTC
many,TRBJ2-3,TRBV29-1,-,CSVPGTNTDTQYF,TGCAGCGTTCCCGGGACCAACACAGATACGCAGTATTTT
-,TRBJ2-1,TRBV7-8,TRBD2,CTSSLVARLAGGPYNEQFF,TGTACCAGCAGCTTAGTCGCCCGGCTAGCGGGAGGACCCTACAATGAGCAGTTCTTC
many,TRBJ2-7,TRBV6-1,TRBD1,CASRGSGTGNYEQYF,TGTGCCAGCAGGGGATCCGGGACAGGGAACTACGAGCAGTACTTC
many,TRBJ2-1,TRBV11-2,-,CASSLDVDNEQFF,TGTGCCAGCAGCTTAGATGTCGACAATGAGCAGTTCTTC
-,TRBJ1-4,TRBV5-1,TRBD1,CASSMSTGGEKLFF,TGCGCCAGCAGCATGTCGACAGGGGGGGAAAAACTGTTTTTT
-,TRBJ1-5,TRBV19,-,CASSQRDRTFLQHF,TGTGCCAGTAGCCAGCGCGACAGGACCTTTCTTCAGCATTTT
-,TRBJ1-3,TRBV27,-,CASSSTAFEIRNTIYF,TGTGCCAGCAGTTCCACCGCGTTCGAGATCCGAAACACCATATATTTT
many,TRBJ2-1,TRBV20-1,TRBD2,CSARGLAGRNEQFF,TGCAGTGCTAGGGGACTAGCGGGACGTAATGAGCAGTTCTTC